These 17 T cell receptor beta chains share one sample of origin, sequenced in a study of T cell clonality in common variable immunodeficiency. Study-level points and caveats: Common variable immunodeficiency TCR beta sequences reportedly had fewer deletions and N-nucleotide insertions.

Their antigens are not known. Method: immunoSEQ multiplex PCR; TCRdb's copy keeps in-frame clones and lacks some. The repertoire shows 14,000 or so clones, none seen only once; the top ten take roughly 9.5%. The specimen sequenced was peripheral blood mononuclear cells. The source is a human donor with common variable immunodeficiency.

This clone occurred a few times. The sequenced part of the CDR3 DNA is TGTGCCAGCAGCTTACCCCCCGGGGAGACC. Its protein product is CASSLPPGET. The entire CDR3 is CASSLPPGETQYF. The chain uses TRBV7-9 and TRBJ2-5; D remains ambiguous. The read terminates 3 residues before the CDR3 end, so the remaining end is supplied by the germline J gene. Trimming removed 2 bases at V and 5 bases at J, with 9 bases between. CDR3 length: 13 residues. Germline V gene lookup returns CDR1 SEHNR and CDR2 FQNEAQ (reference sequence).

This clone was detected a few times. With the read ending 3 residues before the CDR3 end, the germline J gene is used to fill in that end. V is TRBV18 and J is TRBJ2-7, with D perhaps TRBD1 (5 bases). Germline CDR1 is KGHSH and CDR2 is LQKENI. V shed 3 bases and J shed 1 base, with 7 bases lying between them. The CDR3 covers 13 residues. The DNA read from the CDR3 is TGTGCCAGCTCACCGACAGAGTCCTACGAG. This translates into CASSPTESYE. The complete CDR3 sequence is CASSPTESYEQYF. The full variable domain, its missing parts supplied by reference TRBV18 and TRBJ2-7, is NAGVMQNPRHLVRRRGQEARLRCSPMKGHSHVYWYRQLPEEGLKFMVYLQKENIIDESGMPKERFSAEFPKEGPSILRIQQVVRGDSAAYFCASSPTESYEQYFGPGTRLTVT.

This clone was counted a few times. Read coverage stops 3 residues before the CDR3 terminus; the germline J gene supplies the remainder. This sequence joins TRBV7-2 and TRBJ1-5, with a weak D call TRBD1 (6 bases). The CDR3 sequence is 15 residues long. Germline V gene lookup returns CDR1 SGHTA and CDR2 FQGNSA. The DNA read from the CDR3 is TGTGCCAGCAGCTTAAGGCGGGGGGGCCGTATTCCC. Protein: CASSLRRGGRIP. The entire CDR3 sequence reads CASSLRRGGRIPQHF.

For this clone: From the germline J gene comes the end of the CDR3, since the read stops 3 residues before it. This sequence joins TRBV7-2 and TRBJ1-6, with D unresolved. Germline V CDR1 and CDR2: SGHTA, FQGNSA. The CDR3 is made up of 15 amino acids. The ends were cut back, 1 base at V and 0 bases at J, with 4 bases in the middle. CDR3 sequence reads: CASSLGHSYNSPLHF. CDR3 DNA, as far as it was read: TGTGCCAGCAGCTTAGGGCACTCCTATAATTCACCC.

There are a few counts of this clone. The CDR3 end lies 3 residues beyond the end of the read and is filled in from the germline J gene. This chain joins TRBV19 and TRBJ2-5; 7 positions agree with TRBD2. This CDR3 is 14 amino acids long. The J segment lost 1 base and the V segment lost 6 bases, leaving 5 bases of the junction unmatched. Germline V gene data show CDR1 as LNHDA and CDR2 as SQIVND (reference sequence). The CDR3 bases that were read are TGTGCCAGTAGGCTTTGGGGGGGCCAAGAGACC. This codes for CASRLWGGQET. Given in full, the CDR3 is CASRLWGGQETQYF.

A note on this clone: The read gets to within 3 residues of the CDR3 end, and the germline J gene fills in the rest. V usage is TRBV7-9 and J usage is TRBJ2-3; 8 positions agree with TRBD2. Germline CDR1 reads SEHNR; CDR2 reads FQNEAQ (reference sequence). The CDR3 covers 15 residues. The J segment lost 2 bases and the V segment lost 5 bases, leaving 6 bases of the junction unmatched. CDR3 DNA (partial): TGTGCCAGCAGCCGCGGCGGGGGGTACACAGATACG. It specifies CASSRGGGYTDT. The whole CDR3 protein reads CASSRGGGYTDTQYF.

Notes on this clone: With the read ending 3 residues before the CDR3 end, the germline J gene is used to fill in that end. V is TRBV19 and J is TRBJ2-1; possibly TRBD2 for D (5 bases). Per germline, CDR1 LNHDA and CDR2 SQIVND (reference sequence). The CDR3 loop spans 15 amino acids. V was cut by 0 bases and J by 3 bases, with 9 bases left in between. The CDR3 DNA, read in part, is TGTGCCAGTAGTATAGATTCTAGCCTCTACAATGAG. This encodes CASSIDSSLYNE. The entire CDR3 protein reads CASSIDSSLYNEQFF.

On this clone itself: The CDR3 goes on 3 residues after the read ends, and that part is filled in from the germline J gene. The chain couples TRBV23-1 to TRBJ2-5, with 10 bases aligning to TRBD1. TRBV23-1 is identified as an open reading frame with a role that is uncertain. The CDR3 is made up of 16 amino acids. J was trimmed by 1 base and V by 2 bases; bases with no gene match: 4. The CDR3 loop reads CASSQRDRGSQETQYF. CDR3 DNA (partial): TGCGCCAGCAGTCAACGGGACAGGGGCTCCCAAGAGACC.

About this clone: The read ends 3 residues before the CDR3 terminus; that terminus is restored from the germline J gene. The chain joins TRBV7-6 to TRBJ2-7, with 9 positions matching TRBD1. Unmatched junction bases numbered 9, after V lost 8 bases and J lost 4 bases. The germline CDR1 and CDR2 sequences are SGHVS and FNYEAQ. The CDR3 contains 14 residues. CDR3 bases read: TGTGCCAGCGGAGGGACAGGGTATTCGTACGAG. The encoded protein is CASGGTGYSYE. The whole CDR3 sequence reads CASGGTGYSYEQYF.

This clone has a handful of counts. The sequenced fragment ends 3 residues before the CDR3 boundary, so the rest is inferred from the germline J gene. The chain couples TRBV7-3 to TRBJ1-3; perhaps TRBD1 as D (6 bases). The CDR3 loop spans 13 amino acids. CDR1 and CDR2 (germline): SGHTA, FQGTGA. The sequenced CDR3 bases are TGTGCCAGCAGCAGCACCCGGGACACAAAT. This encodes CASSSTRDTN. The full-length CDR3 reads as CASSSTRDTNIYF.

Judged by abundance, this clone is medium-sized. Read sequence stops 3 residues before the CDR3 end, and the germline J gene provides the missing end. The V and J genes are TRBV19 and TRBJ1-4; TRBD1 is a possible D gene (6 bases). Germline CDR1 is LNHDA and CDR2 is SQIVND (reference sequence). V shed 5 bases and J shed 10 bases, with 20 bases lying between them. This CDR3 is 15 amino acids long. Incomplete CDR3 DNA: TGTGCCAGTAGTCCCAATCTGTGGGGACAAGGAAAA. Residues: CASSPNLWGQGK. The whole CDR3 protein reads CASSPNLWGQGKLFF.

There are a few counts of this clone. The observed sequence ends 3 residues before the CDR3 terminus, with the missing tail filled in from the germline J gene. This sequence joins TRBV11-2 and TRBJ2-7; D is unresolved. The CDR3 loop spans 13 amino acids. Looked up from germline, CDR1 is SGHAT and CDR2 is FQNNGV. The V end was cut by 1 base, the J end by 3 bases, with 7 bases between. The sequenced part of the CDR3 DNA is TGTGCCAGCAGCTTAGCAACTATCTACGAG. Its protein is CASSLATIYE. The whole CDR3 is CASSLATIYEQYF.

This clone was seen more than once but under ten times. The CDR3 is cut off 3 residues early in the read; its end comes from the germline J gene. The rearrangement uses TRBV6-2 or TRBV6-3 and TRBJ2-3; TRBD1 agrees at 9 bases. The germline V gene encodes CDR1 MNHEY and CDR2 SVGEGT. This CDR3 comprises 15 residues. After removal of 7 bases from V and 3 bases from J, the junction contained 8 bases not matched to a gene. The sequenced CDR3 bases are TGTGCCAGCAAGACAGGGGGGGCAGTTACAGATACG. It encodes CASKTGGAVTDT. The entire CDR3 reads CASKTGGAVTDTQYF.

This clone was detected only a few times. An end of the junction differs from the germline gene, which may be a read error. From the germline J gene comes the end of the CDR3, since the read stops 3 residues before it. The gene calls are TRBV7-7 and TRBJ2-5; D perhaps matches TRBD2 (7 bases). This CDR3 spans 13 amino acids. The germline CDR1 and CDR2 sequences are SSHAT and FNYEAQ (reference sequence). CDR3 sequence: CASSLGGLETQYF. The sequenced part of the CDR3 DNA is TGTGCTAGCAGCTTGGGGGGGCTTGAGACC.

CDR3 bases read: TGTGCCAGCAGCCAAGACAGGGACTATGAG. Protein sequence: CASSQDRDYE. The whole CDR3 sequence is CASSQDRDYEQFF. This rearrangement joins TRBV7-9 to TRBJ2-1; perhaps TRBD1 as D (7 bases). The missing CDR3 end, 3 residues past where the read stops, is filled in from the germline J gene. CDR3 length: 13 residues. Germline lookup yields CDR1 SEHNR and CDR2 FQNEAQ (reference sequence). Trimming took 5 bases from V and 8 from J, leaving 13 bases between them.

A remark on this clone: The read comes to an end 3 residues before the CDR3 does, leaving the germline J gene to fill in the end. The chain combines TRBV7-9 with TRBJ1-1; 10 nucleotides line up with TRBD1. CDR1 SEHNR and CDR2 FQNEAQ come from the germline V gene (reference sequence). CDR3 length: 13 amino acids. Trimming at V came to 8 bases and at J to 1 base, leaving 1 base not matched to a gene. Here the CDR3 reads CASGQGGNTEAFF. The part of the CDR3 DNA that was read is TGTGCCAGCGGACAGGGGGGGAACACTGAA.

Regarding this clone: Read sequence stops 3 residues before the CDR3 end, and the germline J gene provides the missing end. The gene calls are TRBV19 and TRBJ2-2; maybe TRBD2 (7 bases). Germline V gene lookup returns CDR1 LNHDA and CDR2 SQIVND (reference sequence). This CDR3 has 15 residues. The V end was cut by 2 bases, the J end by 4 bases, with 11 bases between. CDR3 protein: CASSIRRGGTGELFF. The covered CDR3 bases are TGTGCCAGTAGTATAAGGAGGGGGGGCACCGGGGAG.